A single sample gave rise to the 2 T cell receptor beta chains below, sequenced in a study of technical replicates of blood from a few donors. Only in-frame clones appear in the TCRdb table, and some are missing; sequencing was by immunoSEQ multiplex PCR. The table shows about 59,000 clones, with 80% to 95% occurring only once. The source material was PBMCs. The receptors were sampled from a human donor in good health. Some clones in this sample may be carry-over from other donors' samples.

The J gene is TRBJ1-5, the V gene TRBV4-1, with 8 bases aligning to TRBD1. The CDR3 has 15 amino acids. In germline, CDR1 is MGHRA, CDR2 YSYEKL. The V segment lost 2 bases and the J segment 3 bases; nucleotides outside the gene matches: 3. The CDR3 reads CASSQQGALNQPQHF. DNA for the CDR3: TGCGCCAGCAGCCAACAGGGGGCGCTCAATCAGCCCCAGCATTTT.

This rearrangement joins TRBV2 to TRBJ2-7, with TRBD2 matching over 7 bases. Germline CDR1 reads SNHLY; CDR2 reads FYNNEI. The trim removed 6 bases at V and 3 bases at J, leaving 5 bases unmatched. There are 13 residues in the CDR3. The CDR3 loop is CASSGEGLYEQYF. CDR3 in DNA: TGTGCCAGCAGCGGGGAGGGCCTCTACGAGCAGTACTTC.